The 20 T cell receptor beta chains given below trace back to one sample, sequenced in a study of shared clonotypes between healthy human individuals. CD8 cells classed as naive were CD45RO-negative and positively selected for CCR7, excluding terminally differentiated effector memory CD45RA+ cells. The method was immunoSEQ multiplex PCR; TCRdb's version includes in-frame clones alone and lacks a portion of them. This sample has around 2,000,000 clones; about 95% occur once, and the top ten carry more than 0.95%. Material for sequencing was naive CD8+ T cells sorted from blood. These receptors were obtained from a young man in good health.

CDR3 sequence reads: CASSEGVQGPYSGNTIYF. The CDR3 nucleotides are TGTGCCAGCAGTGAAGGTGTTCAGGGCCCGTATTCTGGAAACACCATATATTTT. V is TRBV2 and J is TRBJ1-3; tentative D call: TRBD1 (5 bases). Between the trimmed V and J ends, which lost 1 base and 1 base, there was a span of 17 bases. CDR3 length equals 18 residues. Germline CDR1 SNHLY, CDR2 FYNNEI.

The table lists this clone with a count of one. The chain couples TRBV5-1 to TRBJ2-3, with D unresolved. V was trimmed by 2 bases and J by 0 bases, leaving 10 bases between them. The CDR3 has 15 amino acids. CDR1 is SGHRS, CDR2 YFSETQ, per germline. In DNA, the CDR3 is TGCGCCAGCAGCTTCGAGAGGCCTAGCACAGATACGCAGTATTTT. This sequence encodes CASSFERPSTDTQYF.

The genes are TRBV2 and TRBJ1-4; D is perhaps TRBD1 (5 bases). The CDR3 extends over 13 amino acids. CDR1 and CDR2 (germline): SNHLY, FYNNEI. The V end was cut by 4 bases, the J end by 8 bases, with 11 bases between. The CDR3 region has the DNA TGTGCCAGCAGTGTAACCGGGGGAGAAAAACTGTTTTTT. This translates into CASSVTGGEKLFF.

This clone was seen a single time. The J gene is TRBJ1-5, the V gene TRBV6-1; the D gene is possibly TRBD1 (5 bases). The CDR3 is 20 amino acids. Trimming stripped 4 bases from V and 5 bases from J, with 30 bases between. CDR1 is MNHNS, CDR2 SASEGT, per germline. This chain's CDR3 is CASSAVPETGSFIGDQPQHF. CDR3 bases: TGTGCCAGCAGTGCGGTCCCCGAAACGGGTTCTTTTATAGGGGATCAGCCCCAGCATTTT.

The rearrangement uses TRBV11-2 and TRBJ2-7, with 7 bases aligning to TRBD2. Germline values: CDR1 SGHAT, CDR2 FQNNGV. CDR3 length: 17 residues. V trimming: 6 bases; J trimming: 3 bases; junction bases outside the gene matches: 17. DNA for the CDR3: TGTGCCAGCAGGGGGGGAGCGGGAAAGGAAGCACTCTACGAGCAGTACTTC. Its translation: CASRGGAGKEALYEQYF.

The chain employs TRBV15 and TRBJ2-7; D call uncertain. CDR1 LNHNV and CDR2 YYDKDF come from the germline V gene (reference sequence). V was trimmed by 4 bases and J by 2 bases, leaving 12 bases between them. This CDR3 comprises 14 residues. This chain's CDR3 is CATSKEIPAYEQYF. In nucleotides, the CDR3 is TGTGCCACCAGCAAAGAGATACCGGCCTACGAGCAGTACTTC.

The chain is built from TRBV2 and TRBJ1-2; D remains unclear. Trimming removed 10 bases at V and 0 bases at J, with 12 bases between. The CDR3 is 13 residues long. CDR1 and CDR2 (germline): SNHLY, FYNNEI. The CDR3 sequence: CATLGQANYGYTF. The DNA for the CDR3 is TGTGCCACCCTCGGGCAGGCTAACTATGGCTACACCTTC.

CDR3 DNA: TGCGCCAGCAGCCTCGCCGGCGGCACTCACGAGCAGTACTTC. Its translation is CASSLAGGTHEQYF. The chain employs TRBV4-3 and TRBJ2-7; D call uncertain. The CDR3 loop spans 14 amino acids. Per the germline V gene, CDR1 is LGHNA and CDR2 is YSLEER. The germline V and J ends were trimmed by 4 bases and 5 bases, with 15 bases remaining between them.

V is TRBV19 and J is TRBJ1-1, with D possibly matching TRBD1 (5 bases). Germline CDR1 is LNHDA and CDR2 is SQIVND (reference sequence). This CDR3 contains 15 residues. V lost 5 bases, J lost 0 bases, and 13 bases lay in between. The CDR3 nucleotides read TGTGCCAGTAGTTCCGAGACAGAATTGAACACTGAAGCTTTCTTT. Its protein product is CASSSETELNTEAFF.

V is TRBV11-2 and J is TRBJ2-7; D is unresolved. The CDR3 totals 15 residues. V gave up 2 bases and J gave up 1 base, with 12 bases separating them. Germline V gene lookup returns CDR1 SGHAT and CDR2 FQNNGV. The DNA of the CDR3 is TGTGCCAGCAGCTTAATCGGCTCGGAATCCTACGAGCAGTACTTC. It encodes CASSLIGSESYEQYF.

CDR3 DNA: TGCGCCAGCAGGTTCTCGATGGCCAGGGGGCTCACCGGGGAGCTGTTTTTT. This encodes CASRFSMARGLTGELFF. The chain combines TRBV5-1 with TRBJ2-2; 8 bases align to TRBD1. J was trimmed by 4 bases and V by 5 bases; bases with no gene match: 13. This CDR3 is built from 17 residues. Germline V CDR1 and CDR2: SGHRS, YFSETQ.

The J gene is TRBJ2-7, the V gene TRBV5-3; 12 bases fit TRBD1. TRBV5-3 is noted as an ORF with a role that remains uncertain. J gave up 4 bases and V 4 bases, and 9 bases lay outside the gene matches. The CDR3 runs to 16 residues. The CDR3 loop is CARSVGPGQGAYEQYF. In nucleotides, the CDR3 is TGTGCCAGAAGCGTGGGACCGGGACAGGGGGCTTACGAGCAGTACTTC.

This clone was seen a handful of times. This chain links TRBV27 with TRBJ1-5; D gene uncertain. V was cut by 0 bases and J by 10 bases, with 10 bases left in between. The germline CDR1 and CDR2 sequences are MNHEY and SMNVEV (reference sequence). The CDR3 is 13 amino acids. Here the CDR3 reads CASSLSSFLPQHF. The CDR3 coding sequence is TGTGCCAGCAGTTTATCCTCTTTTTTACCCCAGCATTTT.

The chain employs TRBV11-2 and TRBJ2-7; no clear D gene. The CDR3 loop spans 12 amino acids. CDR1 and CDR2 from the germline V gene are SGHAT and FQNNGV. Deletions cut 3 bases from V and 7 bases from J, with 10 bases between. The CDR3 spells CASSFTPWEQYF. DNA for the CDR3: TGTGCCAGCAGCTTTACCCCGTGGGAGCAGTACTTC.

V is TRBV27 and J is TRBJ2-7; 8 nucleotides agree with TRBD1. CDR3 length: 15 amino acids. The V and J ends lost 5 bases and 5 bases, in that order; junction bases with no gene match: 11. Per the germline V gene, CDR1 is MNHEY and CDR2 is SMNVEV (reference sequence). For the CDR3, the DNA is TGTGCCAGCAGTCCAGACAGGGGTATTTTGAACGAGCAGTACTTC. The encoded protein is CASSPDRGILNEQYF.

The chain uses TRBV18 and TRBJ2-1, with D tentatively TRBD2 (6 bases). CDR1 and CDR2 (germline): KGHSH, LQKENI. This CDR3 contains 16 residues. The V end was cut by 0 bases, the J end by 7 bases, with 16 bases between. The CDR3 DNA reads TGTGCCAGCTCACCACCGGATCGGGAGCATTGGAATGAGCAGTTCTTC. Translation: CASSPPDREHWNEQFF.

This clone came up once. The V gene is TRBV7-9, the J gene TRBJ2-7, with 7 bases that match TRBD1. The CDR3 has 14 amino acids. The junction had 7 bases not matched to a gene; V was cut back by 5 bases and J by 3 bases. Germline V gene sequence: CDR1 SEHNR, CDR2 FQNEAQ (reference sequence). As DNA, the CDR3 is TGTGCCAGCAGCCATGGGACAGACTTCTACGAGCAGTACTTC. Amino acids: CASSHGTDFYEQYF. Full variable domain (missing parts from reference TRBV7-9 and TRBJ2-7): DTGVSQNPRHKITKRGQNVTFRCDPISEHNRLYWYRQTLGQGPEFLTYFQNEAQLEKSRLLSDRFSAERPKGSFSTLEIQRTEQGDSAMYLCASSHGTDFYEQYFGPGTRLTVT.

The chain links TRBV30 to TRBJ2-1, with 8 bases lining up with TRBD1. With V trimmed by 5 bases and J by 7 bases, 7 bases remained unmatched. Germline V gene lookup returns CDR1 GTSNPN and CDR2 SVGIG (reference sequence). This CDR3 comprises 13 residues. Written as DNA, the CDR3 is TGTGCCTGGGATAGGGACAGGCTTAATGAGCAGTTCTTC. It codes for CAWDRDRLNEQFF.

This chain joins TRBV9 and TRBJ1-2; no definite D call. The CDR3 is 14 amino acids. The germline V gene encodes CDR1 SGDLS and CDR2 YYNGEE. V was cut by 4 bases and J by 3 bases, with 13 bases left in between. The CDR3 sequence: CASSPGPRDYGYTF. As DNA, the CDR3 is TGTGCCAGCAGCCCTGGCCCTAGGGACTATGGCTACACCTTC.

About this clone itself: This sample includes further DNA sequences coding for the same CDR3. The chain couples TRBV7-9 to TRBJ2-3; the D is unclear. Trimming removed 6 bases from V and 2 bases from J, with 6 bases in between. Germline CDR1 SEHNR, CDR2 FQNEAQ (reference sequence). The CDR3 sequence is 12 residues long. The CDR3 DNA reads as TGTGCCAGCAGTCATCTCACAGATACGCAGTATTTT. Its translation: CASSHLTDTQYF.